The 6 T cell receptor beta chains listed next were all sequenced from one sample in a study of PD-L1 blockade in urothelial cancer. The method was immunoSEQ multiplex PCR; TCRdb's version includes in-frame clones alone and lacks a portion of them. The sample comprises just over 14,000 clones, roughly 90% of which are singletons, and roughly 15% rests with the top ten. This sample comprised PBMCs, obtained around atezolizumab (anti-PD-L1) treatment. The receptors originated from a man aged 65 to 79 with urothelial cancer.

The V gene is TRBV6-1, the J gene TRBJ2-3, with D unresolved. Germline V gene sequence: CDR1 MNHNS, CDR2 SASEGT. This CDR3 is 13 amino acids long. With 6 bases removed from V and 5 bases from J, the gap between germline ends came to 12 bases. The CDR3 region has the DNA TGTGCCAGCAGCCTAGACTTGCAAGATACGCAGTATTTT. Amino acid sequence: CASSLDLQDTQYF.

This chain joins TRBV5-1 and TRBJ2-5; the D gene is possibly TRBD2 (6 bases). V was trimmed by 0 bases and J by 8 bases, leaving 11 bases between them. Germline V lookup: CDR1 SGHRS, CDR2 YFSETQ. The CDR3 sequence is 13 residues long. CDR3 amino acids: CASSLDQEGTQYF. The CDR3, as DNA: TGCGCCAGCAGCTTGGACCAGGAGGGAACCCAGTACTTC.

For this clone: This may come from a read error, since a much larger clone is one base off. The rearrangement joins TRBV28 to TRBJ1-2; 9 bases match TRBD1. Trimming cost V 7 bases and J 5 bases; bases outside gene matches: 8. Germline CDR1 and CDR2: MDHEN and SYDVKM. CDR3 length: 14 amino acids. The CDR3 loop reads CASIRRDRAYGYTF. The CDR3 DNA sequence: TGTGCCAGCATCCGCCGGGACAGGGCTTATGGCTACACCTTC.

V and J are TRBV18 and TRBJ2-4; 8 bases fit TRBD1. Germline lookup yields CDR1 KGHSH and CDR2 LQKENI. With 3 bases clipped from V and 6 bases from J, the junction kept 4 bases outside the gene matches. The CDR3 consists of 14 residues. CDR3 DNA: TGTGCCAGCTCACCCGACAGGGGAACAAACATTCAGTACTTC. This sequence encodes CASSPDRGTNIQYF.

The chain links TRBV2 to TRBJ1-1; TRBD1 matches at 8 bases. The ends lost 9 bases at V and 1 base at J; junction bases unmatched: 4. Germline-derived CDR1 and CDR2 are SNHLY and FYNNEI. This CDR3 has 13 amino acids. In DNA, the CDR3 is TGTGCCAGTACCGGGACAGGGAACACTGAAGCTTTCTTT. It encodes CASTGTGNTEAFF.

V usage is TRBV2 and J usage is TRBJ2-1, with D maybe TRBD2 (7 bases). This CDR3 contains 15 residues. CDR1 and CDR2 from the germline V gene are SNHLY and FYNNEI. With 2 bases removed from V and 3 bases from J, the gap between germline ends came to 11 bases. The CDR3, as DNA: TGTGCCAGCAGTGAAAACGGGGGGCGCTACAATGAGCAGTTCTTC. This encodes CASSENGGRYNEQFF.